This T cell receptor (beta chain) was identified during a study of T cell repertoires in cytomegalovirus infection. In the study overall: Used in the study were CMV epitopes, some recently identified and HLA-C-restricted, others well-studied and HLA-B-restricted. Through public TCR beta signatures, both CMV infection and matching HLA type were indicated.

Whole-study findings and limits: Dominating the ex vivo response were TCR beta clonotypes that were CMV-specific and HLA-C-restricted. Cumulative public TCR beta family frequency identified CMV carriers with the relevant HLA.

A few counts support this clonotype. Its antigen is as yet unknown. A single record per CDR3 protein comes from TCRdb applying MiXCR to the reads. The sample includes about 830,000 distinct CDR3 sequences, approximately 30% seen only once; the top ten take around an eighth. Germline CDR1 and CDR2: ENHRY and SYGVKD. The CDR3 extends over 14 amino acids. The ends lost 4 bases at V and 8 bases at J; junction bases unmatched: 5. Specimen: cultured CD8+ T cells from PBMCs, collected from culture after CMV antigen stimulation. The rearrangement uses TRBV10-3 and TRBJ1-6; 7 positions match TRBD1. The receptor's source is a human donor in good health (CMV status not recorded). Some clones in this sample may be carry-over from other donors' samples. The DNA for the CDR3 is TGTGCCATCAGTGTCGGGACAGAGGATTCACCCCTCCACTTT. Translated: CAISVGTEDSPLHF.